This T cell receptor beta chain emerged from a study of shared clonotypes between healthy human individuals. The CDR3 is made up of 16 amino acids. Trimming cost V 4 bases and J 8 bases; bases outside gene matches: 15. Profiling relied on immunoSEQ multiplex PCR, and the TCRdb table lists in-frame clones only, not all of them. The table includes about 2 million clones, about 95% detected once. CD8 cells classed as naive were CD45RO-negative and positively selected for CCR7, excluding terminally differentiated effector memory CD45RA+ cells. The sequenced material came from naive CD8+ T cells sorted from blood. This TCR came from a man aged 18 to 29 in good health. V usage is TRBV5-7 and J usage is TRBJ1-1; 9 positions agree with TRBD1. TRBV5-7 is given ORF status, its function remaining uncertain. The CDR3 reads CASSPEIGQGSTEAFF. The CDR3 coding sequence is TGTGCCAGCAGCCCGGAAATAGGACAGGGGAGTACCGAAGCTTTCTTT.